This T cell receptor (beta chain) derives from a study of blood T cell repertoires in COVID-19. Study background: The analysed material was cDNA or gDNA that came from T cells, B-cell-depleted T cells, or PBMCs.

Profiled with immunoSEQ multiplex PCR; TCRdb holds only in-frame clones, not every one. This sample has tens of thousands of clones, with 60% to 80% found just once. This clone was seen once. Germline CDR1 reads SGHRS; CDR2 reads YFSETQ. V was trimmed by 1 base and J by 3 bases, leaving 13 bases between them. This CDR3 comprises 15 residues. The chain has TRBV5-1 and TRBJ1-1; D gene uncertain. This receptor was obtained from a man between 60 and 70 years old with acute or convalescent COVID-19. The source material was peripheral blood. DNA for the CDR3: TGCGCCAGCAGCTTGTTCGGAGGGAGAGACACTGAAGCTTTCTTT. It encodes CASSLFGGRDTEAFF. Based on the CDR3 plus reference TRBV5-1 and TRBJ1-1, the full variable domain is KAGVTQTPRYLIKTRGQQVTLSCSPISGHRSVSWYQQTPGQGLQFLFEYFSETQRNKGNFPGRFSGRQFSNSRSEMNVSTLELGDSALYLCASSLFGGRDTEAFFGQGTRLTVV.